This T cell receptor beta chain was recovered during a study of T cells after yellow fever vaccination. The CDR3 sequence is 16 residues long. V shed 8 bases and J shed 1 base, with 19 bases lying between them. Germline V gives CDR1 SEHNR, CDR2 FQNEAQ (reference sequence). MiXCR, applied by TCRdb to the 5' RACE reads, yields one record per CDR3 protein. The sample gives 300,000 or so distinct CDR3 sequences, 7.5% to 9% of which show up once; 3% to 4% is in the top ten. Points from the study as a whole: Primary-vaccination clones mostly resurfaced post-booster (around 95% CD4, about 87% CD8).

Notes on this clonotype: Its antigen is still unknown.

The starting material was CD4+ T cells sorted from PBMCs, obtained 5 days after the yellow fever booster vaccination. The genes are TRBV7-9 and TRBJ2-3; weak D call: TRBD1 (6 bases). This receptor was obtained from a man between 18 and 29 years old who received the YFV17D yellow fever vaccine. For the CDR3, the DNA is TGTGCCAGCGGGCCCCCGACAGGTTACCGCACAGATACGCAGTATTTT. Its translation is CASGPPTGYRTDTQYF. The whole variable domain, filled in from reference TRBV7-9 and TRBJ2-3, reads DTGVSQNPRHKITKRGQNVTFRCDPISEHNRLYWYRQTLGQGPEFLTYFQNEAQLEKSRLLSDRFSAERPKGSFSTLEIQRTEQGDSAMYLCASGPPTGYRTDTQYFGPGTRLTVL.